The 5 T cell receptor beta chains given below trace back to one sample, sequenced in a study of blood T cells in healthy people across ages (dated by TCRdb to about 2015). To prepare the library, 5' RACE was applied. Sequencing relied on an Illumina HiSeq 2500. A second PCR of roughly 7 to 12 cycles was run with a J-beta primer mix and a sample-barcoded 5' primer. The raw public data were reprocessed by TCRdb itself: fastp quality trimming at Q25, MiXCR clonotype calling, in-frame beta chains only. Every entry covers one CDR3 protein and lists the most common genes and DNA from its rows. Recorded for this sample are hundreds of thousands of distinct CDR3 sequences; about 20% of them occurred a single time. Of the sample, around a fifth is held by the ten largest clones. The sequencing input was blood. The receptors here all came from a man in his sixties or seventies in good health.

This chain joins TRBV4-3 and TRBJ2-1; 10 positions match TRBD2. V gave up 2 bases and J gave up 5 bases; unmatched junction bases: 6. This CDR3 is 16 amino acids long. Germline V gene sequence: CDR1 LGHNA, CDR2 YSLEER. CDR3 sequence (DNA): TGCGCCAGCAGCCAAAGGGCTAGCGGGAGAAACAATGAGCAGTTCTTC. As protein: CASSQRASGRNNEQFF.

The chain joins TRBV5-4 to TRBJ2-5; D is ambiguous. The J call may not be correct, given that the DNA end is closer to TRBJ2-1. The CDR3 contains 12 residues. Germline values: CDR1 SGHNT, CDR2 YYREEE (reference sequence). The CDR3 DNA reads as TGTGCCAGCAGCTTGAGTTATCACGAGCAGTTCTTC. It specifies CASSLSYHEQFF.

The chain carries TRBV5-1 and TRBJ2-3, with 10 bases aligning to TRBD2. CDR1 is SGHRS, CDR2 YFSETQ, per germline. Trimming at V came to 0 bases and at J to 3 bases, leaving 7 bases not matched to a gene. The CDR3 totals 17 residues. The CDR3 region is CASSLALAGVWTDTQYF. The CDR3 DNA reads as TGCGCCAGCAGCTTGGCCCTAGCGGGAGTATGGACAGATACGCAGTATTTT.

A few counts support this clonotype. The chain employs TRBV5-5 and TRBJ2-1; 7 positions match TRBD1. Germline CDR1 SGHKS, CDR2 YYEKEE (reference sequence). The CDR3 runs to 15 residues. Germline trimming cut 5 bases from V and 4 bases from J; bases unmatched to any gene: 9. The CDR3 protein is CASSPGTALYNEQFF. The CDR3 DNA reads TGTGCCAGCAGTCCCGGGACAGCGCTATACAATGAGCAGTTCTTC.

The genes are TRBV11-2 and TRBJ2-3, with D uncertain. The germline V gene encodes CDR1 SGHAT and CDR2 FQNNGV. CDR3 length: 15 residues. V gave up 3 bases and J gave up 4 bases, with 14 bases separating them. CDR3 region: CASSFSGQESDTQYF. The CDR3 DNA follows: TGTGCCAGCAGCTTTTCCGGGCAGGAATCAGATACGCAGTATTTT.